Below are 18 T cell receptor beta chains sequenced from a single sample in a study of shared clonotypes between healthy human individuals. Produced via immunoSEQ multiplex PCR; TCRdb's table is partial and in-frame only. The table includes roughly 1.5 million clones, approximately 98% detected once. Sequences were obtained from naive CD4+ T cells sorted from blood. The sample's subset: CD45RA+ positively selected. The receptors come from a man under 40 in good health.

The V call is TRBV9, the J call TRBJ1-5; 7 bases agree with TRBD1. The CDR3 has 14 amino acids. CDR1 is SGDLS and CDR2 is YYNGEE in the germline V gene. Trimming cost V 0 bases and J 7 bases; bases outside gene matches: 4. In DNA, the CDR3 is TGTGCCAGCAGCGTAGGGACAGGTCCCCAGCCCCAGCATTTT. This codes for CASSVGTGPQPQHF.

A note on this clone: The sample contains more than one DNA sequence encoding this CDR3. This sequence joins TRBV15 and TRBJ2-7, with D maybe TRBD2 (6 bases). Trimming stripped 1 base from V and 3 bases from J, with 10 bases between. The germline gives CDR1 LNHNV, CDR2 YYDKDF (reference sequence). This CDR3 spans 14 amino acids. The CDR3 spells CATSRAGTVYEQYF. CDR3 coding DNA: TGTGCCACCAGCAGAGCCGGGACTGTCTACGAGCAGTACTTC.

This clone has only one observation. The rearrangement joins TRBV10-2 to TRBJ2-1, with 10 bases lining up with TRBD2. With 3 bases clipped from V and 5 bases from J, the junction kept 4 bases outside the gene matches. The CDR3 extends over 15 amino acids. Germline CDR1 WSHSY, CDR2 SAAADI. DNA for the CDR3: TGCGCCAGCAGTGACAGGACTAGCGGAAACAATGAGCAGTTCTTC. It codes for CASSDRTSGNNEQFF.

This clone has just one count. The V and J genes are TRBV5-6 and TRBJ2-3; 9 positions agree with TRBD1. V was pared by 6 bases and J by 3 bases, with 8 bases of the junction left unmatched. This CDR3 contains 15 residues. CDR1 and CDR2 (germline): SGHDT, YYEEEE. CDR3 amino acids: CASNKQGARTDTQYF. The DNA for the CDR3 is TGTGCCAGCAACAAACAGGGGGCGCGGACAGATACGCAGTATTTT.

This sequence joins TRBV18 and TRBJ2-5; 11 nucleotides align to TRBD2. This CDR3 contains 15 residues. Germline V gene data show CDR1 as KGHSH and CDR2 as LQKENI. V lost 6 bases to trimming and J lost 5 bases; unmatched junction nucleotides: 8. As DNA, the CDR3 is TGTGCCAGCTCGCAAACTAGCGGGAGTAAGGAGACCCAGTACTTC. Its translation is CASSQTSGSKETQYF.

This clone has only one observation. The junction departs from germline at one end; a sequencing error may be responsible. The chain uses TRBV4-1 and TRBJ1-4; D is possibly TRBD1 (6 bases). Germline CDR1 MGHRA, CDR2 YSYEKL. This CDR3 has 15 amino acids. In DNA, the CDR3 is TGCGTCAGCAGCCAAGTCCGGGACAATGATGAAAAACTGTTTTTT. This gives the protein CVSSQVRDNDEKLFF.

The chain links TRBV7-6 to TRBJ2-4; D is ambiguous. CDR1 and CDR2 from the germline V gene are SGHVS and FNYEAQ. With 5 bases removed from V and 1 base from J, the gap between germline ends came to 12 bases. The CDR3 spans 15 residues. CDR3 loop: CASSLPSKAKNIQYF. As DNA, the CDR3 is TGTGCCAGCAGCCTCCCCTCGAAGGCCAAAAACATTCAGTACTTC.

Here the CDR3 reads CASSPYRGEGSTIEQYF. The CDR3 DNA reads as TGTGCCAGCAGCCCCTACAGGGGGGAGGGGTCTACGATCGAGCAGTACTTC. The chain combines TRBV14 with TRBJ2-7; possibly TRBD1 for D (8 bases). Trimming left V 4 bases short and J 6 bases short, with 25 bases between. This CDR3 region has 17 residues. CDR1 and CDR2 (germline): SGHDN, FVKESK.

To note about this clone: Additional DNA sequences in this sample encode the identical CDR3. The rearrangement uses TRBV19 and TRBJ2-3; 7 bases agree with TRBD2. Germline V gene data show CDR1 as LNHDA and CDR2 as SQIVND (reference sequence). V lost 3 bases, J lost 3 bases, and 6 bases stayed unmatched. This CDR3 has 15 residues. CDR3 DNA: TGTGCCAGTAGTATTTTGGGGGAGGGTACAGATACGCAGTATTTT. Its translation: CASSILGEGTDTQYF.

V is TRBV4-3 and J is TRBJ1-2; 7 bases align to TRBD1. Germline V lookup: CDR1 LGHNA, CDR2 YSLEER. After removal of 1 base from V and 4 bases from J, the junction contained 15 bases not matched to a gene. This CDR3 is 18 amino acids long. The CDR3, as DNA: TGCGCCAGCAGCCAAGTTGGGACTCAGGGGGGAATTTTCTATGGCTACACCTTC. It yields the protein CASSQVGTQGGIFYGYTF.

The chain has TRBV23-1 and TRBJ2-7, with D perhaps matching TRBD1 (6 bases). TRBV23-1 is sorted into the ORF group, with uncertain function. The ends were cut back, 3 bases at V and 3 bases at J, with 15 bases in the middle. The CDR3 loop spans 15 amino acids. The CDR3 DNA reads as TGCGCCAGCAGTCACGCGGACAGCTTGCTCTACGAGCAGTACTTC. As protein: CASSHADSLLYEQYF.

The chain combines TRBV6-5 with TRBJ2-2; 8 bases match TRBD2. V shed 7 bases and J 5 bases; nucleotides not matched to a gene: 6. The CDR3 extends over 14 amino acids. From germline, CDR1 is MNHEY and CDR2 SVGAGI. CDR3 loop: CASKSGSYTGELFF. The DNA for the CDR3 is TGTGCCAGCAAAAGCGGGAGCTATACCGGGGAGCTGTTTTTT.

About this clone: Other DNA sequences of this sample code for an identical CDR3. The chain employs TRBV29-1 and TRBJ2-2; D remains unclear. The CDR3 has 13 residues. From germline, CDR1 is SQVTM and CDR2 ANQGSEA. The V gene lost 6 bases and the J gene lost 0 bases, with 8 bases spanning the gap. The CDR3 coding sequence is TGCAGCGTCGGGCAGACGAACACCGGGGAGCTGTTTTTT. This translates into CSVGQTNTGELFF.

The chain employs TRBV2 and TRBJ2-7; tentatively, D is TRBD1 or TRBD2 (5 bases each). Germline V lookup: CDR1 SNHLY, CDR2 FYNNEI. V lost 5 bases and J 2 bases, leaving 7 bases between the germline ends. The CDR3 runs 12 residues. CDR3 bases: TGTGCCAGCAGTTGGGACGCCTACGAGCAGTACTTC. It encodes CASSWDAYEQYF.

The table lists this clone with a count of one. The chain links TRBV9 to TRBJ2-7; no clear D. The germline V gene encodes CDR1 SGDLS and CDR2 YYNGEE. With 3 bases removed from V and 4 bases from J, the gap between germline ends came to 14 bases. This CDR3 comprises 14 residues. CDR3 in DNA: TGTGCCAGCAGCGCCGGCAGCGTCGGGTACGAGCAGTACTTC. Its protein product is CASSAGSVGYEQYF.

This clone was observed a single time. At the DNA level, this CDR3 is encoded by other sequences in the same sample as well. The chain links TRBV5-1 to TRBJ2-7; D uncertain. This CDR3 contains 14 residues. Germline V gene lookup returns CDR1 SGHRS and CDR2 YFSETQ. V lost 0 bases, J lost 1 base, and 8 bases lay in between. This CDR3 is CASSLVGSSYEQYF. Here the CDR3 DNA reads TGCGCCAGCAGCTTGGTGGGCAGTTCCTACGAGCAGTACTTC.

The chain recombines TRBV6-1 with TRBJ2-2, with 9 bases aligning to TRBD1. V dropped 1 base and J dropped 3; count of bases not matched to a gene: 9. From germline, CDR1 is MNHNS and CDR2 SASEGT. The CDR3 consists of 18 residues. The CDR3, as DNA: TGTGCCAGCAGTGAAGATCCGCCGAGGACAGGGGACACCGGGGAGCTGTTTTTT. Translation: CASSEDPPRTGDTGELFF.

The chain combines TRBV25-1 with TRBJ1-4; perhaps TRBD1 as D (5 bases). Germline V gene sequence: CDR1 MGHDK, CDR2 SYGVNS. This CDR3 is 16 amino acids long. Trimming pared 4 bases from V and 7 bases from J, leaving 19 bases between. The CDR3 DNA sequence: TGTGCCAGCAGTGGCTCGGGGCGGCCCCCAGGTGAAAAACTGTTTTTT. Translating it yields CASSGSGRPPGEKLFF.